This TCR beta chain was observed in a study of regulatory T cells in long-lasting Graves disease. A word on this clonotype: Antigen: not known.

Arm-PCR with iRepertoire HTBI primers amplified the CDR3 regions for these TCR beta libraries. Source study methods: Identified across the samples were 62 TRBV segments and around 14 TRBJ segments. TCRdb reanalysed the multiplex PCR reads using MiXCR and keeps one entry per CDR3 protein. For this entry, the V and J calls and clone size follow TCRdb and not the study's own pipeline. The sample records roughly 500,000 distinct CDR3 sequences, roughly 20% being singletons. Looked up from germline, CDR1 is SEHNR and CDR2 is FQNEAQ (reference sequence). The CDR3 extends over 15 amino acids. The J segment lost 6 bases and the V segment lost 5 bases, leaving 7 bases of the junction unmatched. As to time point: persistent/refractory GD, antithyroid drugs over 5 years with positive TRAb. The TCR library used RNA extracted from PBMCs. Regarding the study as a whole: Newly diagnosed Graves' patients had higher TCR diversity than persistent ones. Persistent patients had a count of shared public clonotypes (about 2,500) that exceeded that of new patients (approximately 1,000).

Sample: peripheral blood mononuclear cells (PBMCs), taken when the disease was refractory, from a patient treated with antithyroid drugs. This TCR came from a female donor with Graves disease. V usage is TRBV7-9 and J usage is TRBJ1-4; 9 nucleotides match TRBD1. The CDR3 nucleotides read TGTGCCAGCAGCGCAAGGGGACAGGGATATGAAAAACTGTTTTTT. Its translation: CASSARGQGYEKLFF.